This record looks at one TCR beta chain sequence and its context. Its antigen is not yet known. It has no much larger one-base neighbor in the sample; base qualities were not kept. These data belong to a study of blood T cell repertoires in COVID-19 (dated by TCRdb to about 2020). Some background on the complete study: Collaborator samples came from the United States, Italy and Spain and covered acute and convalescent phases of COVID-19. The material from the prospective study consisted of cDNA or gDNA derived from T cells, B-cell-depleted T cells, or PBMCs. Subjects who had been exposed to COVID-19, were actively infected with it, or had recovered from it provided the deeply sampled blood TCRbeta repertoires that made up the dataset. The repertoires were made available in a free public database intended to serve as a resource for research on the immune response to SARS-CoV-2. The samples were drawn from the first 160 participants of the ongoing ImmuneRACE study and from about 1,200 subjects provided by 6 global collaborators. Sample metadata almost always included a de-identified subject ID, COVID-19 status, age in years and sex. Where available, HLA class I and class II types were taken from metadata supplied by the sample provider and were not determined by assay-based typing. Summary of the overall study and its limitations: The quantity of clinical and demographic metadata differed by source and by participant and was supplied without curation.

Via the germline V gene (reference sequence), CDR1 is LNHDA and CDR2 SQIVND. The CDR3 starts with the cysteine, ends with the phenylalanine, and has 17 residues. Only CDR3 DNA is held: 51 bases, read in frame from base 1. Trimming accounts for 0 bases at V and 1 base at J, while the number of junction bases matched to no gene is 7. Participants in the prospective study were enrolled through a virtual design, were aged about 18 to 89 years, and lived in 24 United States geographic areas. In the prospective study, cohorts were assigned on the basis of participant-reported clinical history obtained from a screening survey and a study questionnaire. Recovered participants in ImmuneRACE Cohort 3 were defined by two consecutive negative NP/OP PCR tests, clearance by a healthcare professional, or resolution of symptoms. Each participant in the prospective study had whole blood, serum and a nasopharyngeal or oropharyngeal swab collected by mobile phlebotomists. Prospective study participants could optionally give additional blood draws and questionnaires over a roughly two-month period. Before DNA extraction, prospective study blood samples were shipped either frozen or at room temperature.

The immunoSEQ Assay, a bias-controlled multiplex PCR, was used to amplify TCRbeta CDR3 regions from genomic DNA. Per the authors' processing: Within the assay, amplification of reference gene primers was used to estimate how many nucleated cells each sample contained. To quantify the absolute abundance of each unique TCRbeta CDR3 rearrangement, sequence reads were collapsed and filtered. Productive Simpson clonality was computed per sample as the square root of Simpson's diversity index over productive rearrangements. TCRdb provides this immuneACCESS table in a form limited to in-frame rearrangements. Some clones are lacking; in checked studies, under half of them reflect an unresolved V gene, and why the rest are absent is not known. The DNA was the basis for D and trimming; V, J and clone size are from that table. In this sample the table shows approximately 300,000 clones, 70% to 90% of which occur a single time. The ten largest clonotypes hold over 3.5% of the sample.

This sequence originates from a man aged 25 to 45 who had recovered from COVID-19. Material: PBMCs or T cells enriched from blood (not recorded which). Recombination connected TRBV19 to TRBJ2-7, with TRBD2 matching 9 junction bases. The DNA sequence reads TGTGCCAGTAGTATAGATAGACGGAGCGGGAGGTCCTACGAGCAGTACTTC. Its translation reads: CASSIDRRSGRSYEQYF.